Presented here are 20 T cell receptor beta chains from one specimen sequenced in a study of immune heterogeneity within non-small cell lung tumors. Using 32 V and 13 J primers, multiplex PCR amplified TCR beta CDR3. TCRdb fed the multiplex PCR reads into MiXCR, producing one record per CDR3 protein. The profile shows roughly 10,000 distinct CDR3 sequences, around a sixth of them singletons. The template for each sample was 600 ng of genomic DNA, which had been extracted from bulk tumor tissue. Surgery yielded several widely spaced biopsies per primary tumor. Newly diagnosed with untreated non-small cell lung cancer, the patients underwent curative surgery. Sequenced sample: lung tumor tissue. These receptor sequences come from a man aged 40-50 years with non-small cell lung cancer.

By proportion, this clonotype is medium-sized. V is TRBV18 and J is TRBJ2-1, with D perhaps matching TRBD1 (5 bases). Germline V lookup: CDR1 KGHSH, CDR2 LQKENI. Trimming stripped 3 bases from V and 0 bases from J, with 9 bases between. CDR3 length: 15 amino acids. The CDR3 sequence is CASSPDTSSYNEQFF. In DNA, the CDR3 is TGTGCCAGCTCACCGGACACCAGCTCCTACAATGAGCAGTTCTTC.

By share, this clonotype counts as medium-sized. The V call is TRBV6-2 or TRBV6-3, the J call TRBJ1-6; D gene unclear. CDR1 is MNHEY and CDR2 is SVGEGT in the germline V gene. V lost 5 bases to trimming and J lost 7 bases, with 9 bases between them. This CDR3 is 13 amino acids long. The CDR3 loop is CASSGVPNSPLHF. The CDR3 DNA follows: TGTGCCAGCAGTGGAGTACCCAATTCACCCCTCCACTTT.

As to this clonotype: A read error may be the cause here, since a much bigger clone is one base away. V usage is TRBV20-1 and J usage is TRBJ2-4, with D possibly TRBD1 on 6 matching bases. The CDR3 sequence is 15 residues long. The V gene lost 5 bases and the J gene lost 2 bases, with 16 bases spanning the gap. Germline V CDR1 and CDR2: DFQATT, SNEGSKA (reference sequence). CDR3 amino acids: CSAFRTALTKNIQYF. CDR3 in DNA: TGCAGTGCTTTCCGGACAGCGTTAACCAAAAACATTCAGTACTTC.

This clonotype was recorded many times. The rearrangement joins TRBV4-1 to TRBJ2-7; possible D gene TRBD2, 5 bases. The germline gives CDR1 MGHRA, CDR2 YSYEKL. The CDR3 is 16 amino acids. Trimming removed 0 bases at V and 4 bases at J, with 16 bases between. CDR3 nucleotides: TGCGCCAGCAGCCAAGAGTATGAGGGAAAAACTTACGAGCAGTACTTC. Encoded protein: CASSQEYEGKTYEQYF.

Worth noting for this clonotype: This may come from a read error, since a much larger clone is one base off. The rearrangement links TRBV2 to TRBJ2-3, with 7 bases lining up with TRBD2. Germline loops: CDR1 SNHLY, CDR2 FYNNEI. The CDR3 consists of 15 residues. V trimming: 4 bases; J trimming: 3 bases; junction bases outside the gene matches: 7. CDR3 loop: CASSALAWGTDTQYF. DNA of the CDR3: TGTGCCAGCAGTGCACTAGCGTGGGGTACAGATACGCAGTATTTT.

This chain's CDR3 is CASSHSGKSSYEQYF. DNA of the CDR3: TGTGCCAGCAGCCATAGCGGGAAGAGCTCCTACGAGCAGTACTTC. The V gene is TRBV6-1, the J gene TRBJ2-7; 8 nucleotides match TRBD2. Unmatched junction bases numbered 7, after V lost 6 bases and J lost 0 bases. CDR3 length equals 15 residues. The germline CDR1 and CDR2 sequences are MNHNS and SASEGT.

V usage is TRBV19 and J usage is TRBJ1-2, with D tentatively TRBD1 (6 bases). The germline V gene has CDR1 LNHDA and CDR2 SQIVND (reference sequence). Trimming pared 4 bases from V and 4 bases from J, leaving 22 bases between. This CDR3 is 17 amino acids long. This chain's CDR3 is CASSTITPRTASYGYTF. In DNA, the CDR3 is TGTGCCAGTAGTACGATAACCCCCCGGACAGCGAGCTATGGCTACACCTTC.

Comments on this clonotype: No conserved phenylalanine or tryptophan is present at the end of the CDR3, so a read error is the likely explanation. No DNA is shown, since the ends of the CDR3 on it are uncertain; the CDR3 is the one TCRdb lists. The CDR3 reads CASNPQRGGYEQYFGP. The gene calls are TRBV27 and TRBJ2-3; no check of the table's D call, TRBD2, against the DNA was made. Counting both end residues, the CDR3 totals 16 amino acids. The V gene's germline CDR1 is MNHEY and CDR2 SMNVEV (reference sequence).

This clonotype is judged medium-sized (0.01 to 0.1%). CDR3 bases: TGTGCCAGCAGTTTAGGGGGTCAGCCCCAGCATTTT. Translation gives CASSLGGQPQHF. The chain carries TRBV28 and TRBJ1-5, with a tentative D call TRBD1 (5 bases). The CDR3 runs to 12 residues. V gave up 2 bases and J gave up 6 bases, with 5 bases separating them. The germline CDR1 and CDR2 sequences are MDHEN and SYDVKM.

In this sample, this clonotype is medium-sized. The rearrangement links TRBV29-1 to TRBJ1-1, with D maybe TRBD1 (5 bases). The CDR3 covers 12 residues. V shed 4 bases and J shed 6 bases, with 12 bases lying between them. From germline, CDR1 is SQVTM and CDR2 ANQGSEA. Here the CDR3 reads CSVGGDGAEAFF. As DNA, the CDR3 is TGCAGCGTTGGAGGGGATGGCGCTGAAGCTTTCTTT. Full variable domain (outside the CDR3, taken from reference TRBV29-1 and TRBJ1-1): SAVISQKPSRDICQRGTSLTIQCQVDSQVTMMFWYRQQPGQSLTLIATANQGSEATYESGFVIDKFPISRPNLTFSTLTVSNMSPEDSSIYLCSVGGDGAEAFFGQGTRLTVV.

With respect to this clonotype: A much bigger clone sits one base away, suggesting this may be a read error. V is TRBV10-3 and J is TRBJ1-6; TRBD1 agrees at 7 bases. Per germline, CDR1 ENHRY and CDR2 SYGVKD. The CDR3 contains 15 residues. The CDR3 protein is CAISVGTVINTPLHF. As DNA, the CDR3 is TGTGCCATCAGTGTAGGGACAGTGATTAATACACCCCTCCACTTT.

By proportion, this clonotype is medium-sized. The chain has TRBV28 and TRBJ2-3, with D perhaps TRBD1 (5 bases). V dropped 2 bases and J dropped 2 bases, with 14 bases sitting between them. CDR1 is MDHEN and CDR2 is SYDVKM in the germline V gene. This CDR3 is built from 16 residues. CDR3: CASSLPDSFSTDTQYF. CDR3 in DNA: TGTGCCAGCAGTTTACCCGACAGCTTCTCCACAGATACGCAGTATTTT. The full variable domain, completed using reference TRBV28 and TRBJ2-3, is DVKVTQSSRYLVKRTGEKVFLECVQDMDHENMFWYRQDPGLGLRLIYFSYDVKMKEKGDIPEGYSVSREKKERFSLILESASTNQTSMYLCASSLPDSFSTDTQYFGPGTRLTVL.

By sample fraction, this clonotype is medium-sized. The J gene is TRBJ2-1, the V gene TRBV5-1; 7 bases agree with TRBD1. The CDR3 sequence is 14 residues long. Trimming cost V 0 bases and J 8 bases; bases outside gene matches: 5. The germline V gene encodes CDR1 SGHRS and CDR2 YFSETQ. The CDR3 is CASSLGQGFDEQFF. CDR3 coding DNA: TGCGCCAGCAGCTTGGGACAGGGATTCGATGAGCAGTTCTTC.

In its sample, this clonotype was seen many times. The chain recombines TRBV7-2 with TRBJ2-7; perhaps TRBD2 as D (6 bases). Germline values: CDR1 SGHTA, CDR2 FQGNSA. CDR3 length equals 15 residues. Trimming stripped 1 base from V and 1 base from J, with 11 bases between. CDR3 nucleotide sequence: TGTGCCAGCAGCTTAGACGGGAGTACATCCTACGAGCAGTACTTC. It encodes CASSLDGSTSYEQYF.

In its sample, this clonotype was seen many times. The J gene is TRBJ2-1, the V gene TRBV20-1; TRBD2 aligns across 10 bases. J lost 9 bases, V lost 4 bases, and 24 bases had no gene match. CDR3 length equals 19 residues. CDR1 DFQATT and CDR2 SNEGSKA come from the germline V gene (reference sequence). The CDR3 region has the DNA TGCAGTGCTACACTACAGGGCCTACTCAGCGGGAGGGCCAGAAGTGAGCAGTTCTTC. Its protein is CSATLQGLLSGRARSEQFF.

This clonotype is judged medium-sized. The chain employs TRBV7-2 and TRBJ2-7; tentative D call: TRBD2 (6 bases). The V gene lost 2 bases and the J gene lost 1 base, with 15 bases spanning the gap. CDR3 length: 16 amino acids. The germline V gene encodes CDR1 SGHTA and CDR2 FQGNSA. The CDR3: CASSLYGGVGSYEQYF. DNA for the CDR3: TGTGCCAGCAGCTTATACGGGGGAGTCGGGTCCTACGAGCAGTACTTC.

This clonotype is medium-sized within its sample. The chain carries TRBV28 and TRBJ1-5; D might be TRBD1 (6 bases). The CDR3 runs to 15 residues. The germline V gene has CDR1 MDHEN and CDR2 SYDVKM. Trimming removed 7 bases at V and 5 bases at J, with 18 bases between. CDR3 sequence: CASTGGGRGYQPQHF. CDR3 DNA: TGTGCCAGCACCGGGGGGGGCCGAGGCTATCAGCCCCAGCATTTT.

This clonotype was counted between two and nine times. The junction does not match germline at one end; this may be a read error. V gene TRBV7-7 combines with J gene TRBJ2-5; the D gene is possibly TRBD1 (6 bases). Germline V lookup: CDR1 SSHAT, CDR2 FNYEAQ (reference sequence). The CDR3 consists of 14 residues. The CDR3 loop reads CASSLEGGIRTQYF. The DNA for the CDR3 is TGTGCTAGCAGCTTAGAAGGGGGAATCAGGACCCAGTACTTC.

In this sample, this clonotype turned up many times. The chain carries TRBV20-1 and TRBJ2-3; the D gene is possibly TRBD2 (6 bases). Looked up from germline, CDR1 is DFQATT and CDR2 is SNEGSKA (reference sequence). V was pared by 6 bases and J by 1 base, with 14 bases between. This CDR3 has 14 amino acids. This chain's CDR3 is CSASRLDGTDTQYF. The CDR3 nucleotides are TGCAGTGCCTCCAGACTAGACGGCACAGATACGCAGTATTTT.

This clonotype has a count of ten or more. The V gene is TRBV28, the J gene TRBJ2-7, with 9 nucleotides matching TRBD2. The V gene's germline CDR1 is MDHEN and CDR2 SYDVKM. The CDR3 length is 16 residues. Germline trimming cut 3 bases from V and 2 bases from J; bases unmatched to any gene: 8. The CDR3 loop reads CASSFSPSGTTYEQYF. The CDR3 DNA follows: TGTGCCAGCAGTTTTTCCCCTAGCGGGACCACCTACGAGCAGTACTTC.